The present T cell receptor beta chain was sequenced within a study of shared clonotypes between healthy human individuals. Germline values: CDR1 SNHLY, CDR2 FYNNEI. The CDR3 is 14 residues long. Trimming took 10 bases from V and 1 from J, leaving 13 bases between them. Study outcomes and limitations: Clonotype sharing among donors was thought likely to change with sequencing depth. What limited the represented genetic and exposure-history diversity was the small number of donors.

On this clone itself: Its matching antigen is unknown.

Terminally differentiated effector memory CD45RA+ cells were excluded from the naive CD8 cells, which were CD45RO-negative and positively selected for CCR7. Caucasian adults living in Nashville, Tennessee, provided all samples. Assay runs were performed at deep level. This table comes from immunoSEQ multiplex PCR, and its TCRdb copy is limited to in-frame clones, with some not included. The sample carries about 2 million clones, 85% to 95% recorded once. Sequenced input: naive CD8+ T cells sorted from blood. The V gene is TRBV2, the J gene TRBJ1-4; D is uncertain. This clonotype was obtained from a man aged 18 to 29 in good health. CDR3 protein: CAIPDSGTNEKLFF. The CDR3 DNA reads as TGTGCCATCCCCGATTCGGGAACTAATGAAAAACTGTTTTTT.